This is a list of T cell receptor beta chains from one sample in a study of tumor-infiltrating lymphocytes in oesophageal squamous cell carcinoma. One entry per CDR3 protein, called by TCRdb with MiXCR from the PCR reads. This sample has about 20,000 distinct CDR3 sequences, with 30% to 50% found just once. The sequenced sample was blood. These receptors came from a male donor with esophageal squamous cell carcinoma. CDR3s include the opening cysteine and the closing phenylalanine or tryptophan. Fields, in order: V gene, clone size, J gene, D gene, CDR3 DNA, CDR3 protein. The D gene is left open where the match is weak. Size values are once, few and many counts, or a class for expanded clones, and some rows have none.

TRBV12-3/TRBV12-4	NA	TRBJ2-1	TRBD1	TGTGCCAGCAGTTTCGACAGGGGCTCCTACAATGAGCAGTTCTTC	CASSFDRGSYNEQFF
TRBV7-2	many	TRBJ1-3	NA	TGTGCCAGTAAACAGGGATCTGGAAACACCATATATTTT	CASKQGSGNTIYF
TRBV19	many	TRBJ2-7	TRBD2	TGTGCCAACGGGACTAGCGATGCCTACGAGCAGTACTTC	CANGTSDAYEQYF
TRBV4-1	many	TRBJ2-1	TRBD2	TGCGCCAGCAGCCAAGGGCCCGGGGTAGCGGGGGAGCAGTTCTTC	CASSQGPGVAGEQFF
TRBV15	few	TRBJ2-5	TRBD2	TGTGCCACCAGCAGAGGGACTAGCGGGGGGGCCCCCAGGGAGACCCAGTACTTC	CATSRGTSGGAPRETQYF
TRBV7-2	few	TRBJ2-7	NA	TGTGCCAGCAGCAGGGACGGTGCTAATTCACCCCTCCACTTC	CASSRDGANSPLHF
TRBV4-2	many	TRBJ2-7	NA	TGTGCCAGCAGCCCGACTAGCTCCTACGAGCAGTACTTC	CASSPTSSYEQYF
TRBV12-3/TRBV12-4	NA	TRBJ1-6	NA	TGTGCCAGCAGTTCTTATAGGGTCAACTACGAGCAGCACTTC	CASSSYRVNYEQHF
TRBV7-6	NA	TRBJ2-7	TRBD2	TGTGCCTCGACTAGCGGGTTGTTCGAGCAGTACTTC	CASTSGLFEQYF
TRBV7-2	NA	TRBJ1-4	NA	TGTGCCAGCAGCTCGGGGGCAACTAATGAAAAACTGTTTTTT	CASSSGATNEKLFF
TRBV6-1	few	TRBJ1-6	NA	TGTGCCAGCAGAGACGGGGGCCCGAGGGGTAATTCACCCCTCCACTTT	CASRDGGPRGNSPLHF
TRBV19	NA	TRBJ2-1	NA	TGTGCCAGTAGTATTTTAGGAGGTCAGGAGCAGTTCTTC	CASSILGGQEQFF
TRBV7-2	few	TRBJ1-1	NA	TGTGCCAGCAGCTTAGTGAAGACAGGAGCGAACACTGAAGCTTTCTTT	CASSLVKTGANTEAFF
TRBV10-3	NA	TRBJ2-5	TRBD2	TGTGCCATCAGTGAGTCGCTAGCGGGAGTTGAGACCCAGTACTTC	CAISESLAGVETQYF
TRBV12-3/TRBV12-4	medium-sized	TRBJ2-1	NA	TGTGCCAGCAGATCTCCGGGGCCGAGGGATGAGCAGTTCTTC	CASRSPGPRDEQFF
TRBV7-8	NA	TRBJ1-2	NA	TGTGCCAGCAGCTTAGCTCTTACAGGGAACTATGGCTACACCTTC	CASSLALTGNYGYTF
TRBV7-2	NA	TRBJ2-7	NA	TGTGCCAGCAGCCTCCCCTCCTACGAGCAGTACTTC	CASSLPSYEQYF
TRBV7-2	NA	TRBJ1-6	NA	TGTGCCAGCAGCTTAGTTCCAGGGAGTGATTCACCCCTCCACTTT	CASSLVPGSDSPLHF
TRBV5-6	few	TRBJ2-3	TRBD1	TGTGCCAGCAGCGCGCGACAGGGAGCGGCGGTGGCAGATACGCAGTATTTT	CASSARQGAAVADTQYF
TRBV5-5	many	TRBJ2-7	NA	TGTGCCAGCAGCTTGTCTGGACACTCCTACGAGCAGTACTTC	CASSLSGHSYEQYF
TRBV11-2	NA	TRBJ1-2	NA	TGTGCCAGCAGCTTTGGAACCCCGAGGGAGGGTTGGGGCTACACCTTC	CASSFGTPREGWGYTF
TRBV7-2	NA	TRBJ2-5	NA	TGTGCCAGCAGCTTAGTAGGAACTAGCCTCGCTCGGCAAGAGACCCAGTACTTC	CASSLVGTSLARQETQYF
TRBV7-4	NA	TRBJ2-5	NA	TGTGCCAGCAGCTTAGACTGGCTCGGAGAGACCCAGTACTTC	CASSLDWLGETQYF
TRBV6-1	few	TRBJ2-3	NA	TGTGCCAGCGGAGCGCCGAGCACAGATACGCAGTATTTT	CASGAPSTDTQYF
TRBV12-3/TRBV12-4	NA	TRBJ2-7	NA	TGTGCCAGCAGTCAGATCCTGGACAGTTACGAGCAGTACTTC	CASSQILDSYEQYF
TRBV7-5	medium-sized	TRBJ2-7	NA	NA	CISVPEGLPVDEQYF
TRBV7-4	once	TRBJ1-1	TRBD1	TGTGCCAGCAGCTTACCCCCCGGACAGGGAGCCGAGCAGCACTTT	CASSLPPGQGAEQHF
TRBV7-3	many	TRBJ2-1	TRBD2	TGTGCCAGCAGCCTAAGCGGGAGGTATAAGGATGAGCAGTTCTTC	CASSLSGRYKDEQFF
TRBV27	many	TRBJ2-3	NA	TGTGCCAGCAGTTTATCGAGGGTGGATACGCAGTATTTT	CASSLSRVDTQYF